This T cell receptor (beta chain) was documented in a study of PD-L1 blockade in urothelial cancer. Study in general: About 85% of the roughly 29 patients were men who had bladder-origin urothelial cancer.

This CDR3 is 17 amino acids long. CDR1 SGHRS and CDR2 YFSETQ come from the germline V gene. V gave up 8 bases and J gave up 0 bases; unmatched junction bases: 12. Noted time point: peripheral blood 6 weeks after treatment start. Patients presented with locally advanced or metastatic urothelial carcinoma. Clones were sequenced by immunoSEQ multiplex PCR, and TCRdb holds only the in-frame ones, with some missing. Among more than 95,000 clones listed, about 82% were seen once. Broader study findings: Below-median blood TCR clonality before treatment forecast better survival.

Comment on this clone: Its antigen remains unknown.

The starting material was PBMCs, obtained around atezolizumab (anti-PD-L1) treatment. The chain is built from TRBV5-1 and TRBJ2-1, with 9 bases aligning to TRBD2. The sequence derives from a man aged 50 to 59 with urothelial cancer. This CDR3 reads CASLPEAGGSSYNEQFF. The DNA of the CDR3 is TGCGCCAGTTTGCCAGAGGCGGGAGGGAGCTCCTACAATGAGCAGTTCTTC. The full variable domain, completed using reference TRBV5-1 and TRBJ2-1, is KAGVTQTPRYLIKTRGQQVTLSCSPISGHRSVSWYQQTPGQGLQFLFEYFSETQRNKGNFPGRFSGRQFSNSRSEMNVSTLELGDSALYLCASLPEAGGSSYNEQFFGPGTRLTVL.